This TCR beta chain was profiled in a study of T cell responses to AZD1222 COVID-19 vaccine. Study summary: The analysis combined second doses at about 4 or about 12 weeks. General observations from the study: Females outnumbered males among donors, who were mostly white British; clonal diversity was possibly underestimated.

Assay: immunoSEQ multiplex PCR; the TCRdb copy retains only in-frame clones and omits some. The top ten hold 9.2% of the sample, which has approximately 200,000 clones, about 94% seen once. The germline CDR1 and CDR2 sequences are SGHTA and FQGTGA. Trimming pared 1 base from V and 5 bases from J, leaving 8 bases between. The CDR3 loop spans 14 amino acids. This clone was recorded only once. The antigen is not known. The specimen comprised peripheral blood, sampled on day 0 of AZD1222 vaccination. The rearrangement joins TRBV7-3 to TRBJ2-2; D remains ambiguous. The receptor was isolated from an adult in good health. CDR3 loop: CASSLIAGTGELFF. The CDR3 coding sequence is TGTGCCAGCAGCTTAATCGCAGGAACCGGGGAGCTGTTTTTT.